The clone carrying this T cell receptor (beta chain) has ten or more counts. Antigen: not known. The sample comes from a study of T cell repertoires in cytomegalovirus infection. Study conclusions and caveats: Cumulated frequencies of public TCR beta families served to identify carriers of CMV plus the relevant HLA.

Using its own MiXCR run on the reads, TCRdb lists one record per CDR3 protein. The data show around 350,000 distinct CDR3 sequences, with 15% to 20% seen just once and approximately 8% held by the top ten. In germline, CDR1 is SGHTA, CDR2 FQGNSA. With V trimmed by 2 bases and J by 8 bases, 2 bases remained unmatched. The length of the CDR3 is 15 residues. The specimen sequenced was PBMCs. The chain joins TRBV7-2 to TRBJ2-4; 14 bases align to TRBD2. This TCR was recovered from a human donor in good health (CMV status not recorded). Some clones in this sample may be carry-over from other donors' samples. The CDR3 protein is CASSLMTSGGDIQYF. CDR3 coding DNA: TGTGCCAGCAGCTTAATGACTAGCGGGGGGGACATTCAGTACTTC.